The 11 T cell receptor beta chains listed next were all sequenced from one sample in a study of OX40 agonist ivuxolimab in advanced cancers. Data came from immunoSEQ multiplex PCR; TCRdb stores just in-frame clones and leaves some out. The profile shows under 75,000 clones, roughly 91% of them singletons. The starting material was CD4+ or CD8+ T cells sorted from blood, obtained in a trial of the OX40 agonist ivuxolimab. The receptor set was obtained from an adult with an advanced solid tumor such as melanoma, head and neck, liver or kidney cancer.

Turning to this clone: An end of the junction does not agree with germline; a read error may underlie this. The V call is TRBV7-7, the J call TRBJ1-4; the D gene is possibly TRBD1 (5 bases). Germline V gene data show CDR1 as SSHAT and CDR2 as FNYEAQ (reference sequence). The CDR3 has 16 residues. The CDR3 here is CASSPMPGRANEKLFF. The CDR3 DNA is TGTGCTAGCAGCCCGATGCCGGGACGGGCTAATGAAAAACTGTTTTTT.

The CDR3 region is CASSPDNQPQHF. The CDR3 bases are TGTGCCAGCAGCCCCGACAATCAGCCCCAGCATTTT. J is TRBJ1-5 and V is TRBV7-9, with D hard to call. CDR1 is SEHNR, CDR2 FQNEAQ, per germline (reference sequence). This CDR3 has 12 residues. V was trimmed by 5 bases and J by 3 bases, leaving 5 bases between them.

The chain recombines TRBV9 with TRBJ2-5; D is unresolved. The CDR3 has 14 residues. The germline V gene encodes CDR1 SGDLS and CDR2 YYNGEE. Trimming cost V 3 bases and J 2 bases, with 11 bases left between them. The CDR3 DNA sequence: TGTGCCAGCAGCGAGTCGTACAGTCAAGAGACCCAGTACTTC. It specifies CASSESYSQETQYF.

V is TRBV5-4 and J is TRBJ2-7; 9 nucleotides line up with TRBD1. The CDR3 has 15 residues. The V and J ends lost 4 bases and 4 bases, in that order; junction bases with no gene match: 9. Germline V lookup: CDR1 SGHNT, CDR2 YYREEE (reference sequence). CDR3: CASSHSGQGVYEQYF. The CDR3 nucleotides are TGTGCCAGCAGCCATTCGGGACAGGGTGTGTACGAGCAGTACTTC.

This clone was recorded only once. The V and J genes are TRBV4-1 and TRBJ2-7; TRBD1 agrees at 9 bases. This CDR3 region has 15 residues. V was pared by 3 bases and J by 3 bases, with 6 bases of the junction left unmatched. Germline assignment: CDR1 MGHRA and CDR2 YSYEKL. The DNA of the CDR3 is TGCGCCAGCAGCCAGACGACAGGGGGGGACTACGAGCAGTACTTC. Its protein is CASSQTTGGDYEQYF.

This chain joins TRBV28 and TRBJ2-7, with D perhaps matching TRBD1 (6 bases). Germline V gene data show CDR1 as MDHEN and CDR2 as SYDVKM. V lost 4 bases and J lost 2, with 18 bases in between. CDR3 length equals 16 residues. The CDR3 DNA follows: TGTGCCAGCAGTTGGGGGTCTGGGGGCCCGACCTACGAGCAGTACTTC. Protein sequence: CASSWGSGGPTYEQYF. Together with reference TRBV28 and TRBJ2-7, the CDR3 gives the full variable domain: DVKVTQSSRYLVKRTGEKVFLECVQDMDHENMFWYRQDPGLGLRLIYFSYDVKMKEKGDIPEGYSVSREKKERFSLILESASTNQTSMYLCASSWGSGGPTYEQYFGPGTRLTVT.

The CDR3, as DNA: TGTGCCATCAGTGAGTCCCTTATGAGCGGGAGAAATGAGCAGTTCTTC. Amino acid sequence: CAISESLMSGRNEQFF. This sequence joins TRBV10-3 and TRBJ2-1; the match to TRBD2 covers 8 bases. Per the germline V gene, CDR1 is ENHRY and CDR2 is SYGVKD. The CDR3 has 16 residues. Trimming at V came to 0 bases and at J to 7 bases, leaving 8 bases not matched to a gene.

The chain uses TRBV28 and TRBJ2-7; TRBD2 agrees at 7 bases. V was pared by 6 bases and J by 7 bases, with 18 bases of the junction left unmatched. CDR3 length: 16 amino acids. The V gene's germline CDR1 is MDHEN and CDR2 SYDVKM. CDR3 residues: CASSRGLVGMGGEQYF. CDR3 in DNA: TGTGCCAGCAGCCGAGGGCTGGTAGGGATGGGAGGGGAGCAGTACTTC.

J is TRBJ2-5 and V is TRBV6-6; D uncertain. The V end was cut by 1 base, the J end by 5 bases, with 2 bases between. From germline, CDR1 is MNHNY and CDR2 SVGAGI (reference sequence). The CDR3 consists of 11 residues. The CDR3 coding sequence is TGTGCCAGCAGTTACTTTGAGACCCAGTACTTC. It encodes CASSYFETQYF.

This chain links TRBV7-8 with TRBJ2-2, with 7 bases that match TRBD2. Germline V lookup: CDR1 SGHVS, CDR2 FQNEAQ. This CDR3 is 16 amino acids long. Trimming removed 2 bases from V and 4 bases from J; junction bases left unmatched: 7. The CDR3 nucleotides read TGTGCCAGCAGCTTAACCGGGGGGTCAGTCACCGGGGAGCTGTTTTTT. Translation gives CASSLTGGSVTGELFF.

In DNA, the CDR3 is TGTGCCAGCAGCTTAGGGACTAGCGGGAAGGAGACCCAGTACTTC. Translation: CASSLGTSGKETQYF. The chain joins TRBV7-9 to TRBJ2-5; TRBD2 matches 12 bases. Looked up from germline, CDR1 is SEHNR and CDR2 is FQNEAQ (reference sequence). This CDR3 is built from 15 residues. With 1 base clipped from V and 5 bases from J, the junction kept 2 bases outside the gene matches.